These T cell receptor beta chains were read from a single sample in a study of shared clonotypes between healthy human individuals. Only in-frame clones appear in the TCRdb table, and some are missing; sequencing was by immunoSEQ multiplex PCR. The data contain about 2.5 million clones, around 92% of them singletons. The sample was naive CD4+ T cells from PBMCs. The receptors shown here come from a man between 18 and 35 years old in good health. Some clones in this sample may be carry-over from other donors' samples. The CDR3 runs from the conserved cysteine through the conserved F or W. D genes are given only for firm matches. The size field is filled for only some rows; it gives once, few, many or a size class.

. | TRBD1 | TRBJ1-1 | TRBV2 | CASSGGNTEAFF | TGTGCCAGTTCAGGGGGGAACACTGAAGCTTTCTTT
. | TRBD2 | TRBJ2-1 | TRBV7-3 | CASSLLAATYNEQFF | TGTGCCAGCAGCTTACTAGCGGCTACCTACAATGAGCAGTTCTTC
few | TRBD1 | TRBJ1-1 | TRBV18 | CASSARTGVGEAFF | TGTGCCAGCTCAGCGCGGACAGGGGTGGGTGAAGCTTTCTTT
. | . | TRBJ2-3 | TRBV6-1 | CASSEPRTAESTDTQYF | TGTGCCAGCAGTGAACCGCGGACGGCGGAAAGCACAGATACGCAGTATTTT
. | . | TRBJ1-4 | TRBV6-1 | CASRVGRTTNEKLFF | TGTGCCAGCAGAGTCGGGCGAACAACTAATGAAAAACTGTTTTTT
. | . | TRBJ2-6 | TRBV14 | CASSQVRPASAGANVLTF | TGTGCCAGCAGCCAAGTTCGGCCGGCCTCGGCTGGGGCCAACGTCCTGACTTTC
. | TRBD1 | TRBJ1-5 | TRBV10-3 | CAISDTGANQPQHF | TGTGCCATCAGTGATACAGGGGCCAATCAGCCCCAGCATTTT
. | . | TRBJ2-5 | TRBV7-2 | CASSLRPRETQYF | TGTGCCAGCAGCTTACGGCCGCGCGAGACCCAGTACTTC
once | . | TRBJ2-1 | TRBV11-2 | CASSLANNEQFF | TGTGCCAGCAGCTTAGCAAACAATGAGCAGTTCTTC
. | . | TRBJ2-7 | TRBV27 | CASSPLARLGSYEQYF | TGTGCCAGCAGTCCCCTGGCCCGCCTAGGAAGCTACGAGCAGTACTTC
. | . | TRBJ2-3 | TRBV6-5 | CASRLHLGDTQYF | TGTGCCAGCAGGCTGCACTTGGGAGATACGCAGTATTTT
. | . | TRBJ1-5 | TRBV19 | CASSGQLGQPQHF | TGTGCCAGTAGCGGACAATTGGGTCAGCCCCAGCATTTT
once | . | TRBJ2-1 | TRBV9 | CASTTTPESYNEQFF | TGTGCCAGCACCACGACTCCAGAGTCCTACAATGAGCAGTTCTTC
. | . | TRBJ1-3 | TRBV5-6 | CASSSQGISGNTIYF | TGTGCCAGCAGCTCGCAGGGGATATCTGGAAACACCATATATTTT